Listed here are 26 T cell receptor beta chains from one sample, sequenced in a study of shared clonotypes between healthy human individuals. Profiling relied on immunoSEQ multiplex PCR, and the TCRdb table lists in-frame clones only, not all of them. The sample has about 1.1 million clones; approximately 80% are singletons. What was sequenced was memory CD4+ T cells from PBMCs. Subset reported: CD45RA-negative fraction. These receptor sequences come from a man aged 18 to 29 in good health. Some clones in this sample may be carry-over from other donors' samples.

The chain combines TRBV29-1 with TRBJ2-4, with a possible D match to TRBD2 (5 bases). The CDR3 spans 18 residues. Germline loops: CDR1 SQVTM, CDR2 ANQGSEA. V was trimmed by 7 bases and J by 0 bases, leaving 25 bases between them. CDR3 sequence reads: CSAGEGLSKGSAKNIQYF. The CDR3 coding sequence is TGCAGCGCTGGTGAGGGATTGAGTAAGGGCTCAGCCAAAAACATTCAGTACTTC.

This clone was seen once. V gene TRBV28 combines with J gene TRBJ1-5; D unclear. V lost 2 bases, J lost 5 bases, and 10 bases lay in between. This CDR3 is 14 amino acids long. Germline assignment: CDR1 MDHEN and CDR2 SYDVKM. The CDR3 sequence is CASSLGDTYQPQHF. As DNA, the CDR3 is TGTGCCAGCAGTTTAGGAGACACTTATCAGCCCCAGCATTTT.

This clone was seen just once. V gene TRBV2 combines with J gene TRBJ1-5; the D is unclear. The CDR3 covers 16 residues. Trimming took off 4 bases at V and 2 bases at J, with 15 bases between the two ends. The germline V gene has CDR1 SNHLY and CDR2 FYNNEI. The CDR3 here is CASSVLEVWGNQPQHF. The CDR3 DNA sequence: TGTGCCAGCAGTGTTTTGGAGGTGTGGGGCAATCAGCCCCAGCATTTT.

V and J are TRBV11-3 and TRBJ2-2; no reliable D call. The CDR3 is made up of 13 amino acids. Germline CDR1 SGHNT, CDR2 YENEEA. Trimming took off 5 bases at V and 7 bases at J, with 11 bases between the two ends. The CDR3 reads CASSPLLGGELFF. The DNA of the CDR3 is TGTGCCAGCAGCCCCCTCTTGGGCGGGGAGCTGTTTTTT. The full variable domain, in which reference TRBV11-3 and TRBJ2-2 provide the parts outside the CDR3, is EAGVVQSPRYKIIEKKQPVAFWCNPISGHNTLYWYLQNLGQGPELLIRYENEEAVDDSQLPKDRFSAERLKGVDSTLKIQPAELGDSAVYLCASSPLLGGELFFGEGSRLTVL.

The V call is TRBV28, the J call TRBJ2-7; 8 positions agree with TRBD1. Trimming took 4 bases from V and 9 from J; bases not matched to a gene: 11. This CDR3 comprises 14 residues. Per the germline V gene, CDR1 is MDHEN and CDR2 is SYDVKM. The DNA for the CDR3 is TGTGCCAGCAGTTCCGGGACAGGTACATTAGGGCAGTACTTC. Protein sequence: CASSSGTGTLGQYF.

This clone was counted a few times. This sequence joins TRBV4-2 and TRBJ2-7; 8 nucleotides line up with TRBD2. Germline V gene data show CDR1 as LGHNA and CDR2 as YNFKEQ. The CDR3 is made up of 18 amino acids. V gave up 0 bases and J gave up 3 bases; unmatched junction bases: 13. CDR3 DNA sequence: TGTGCCAGCAGCCAAGATTCCGGCCAACCACTAGCGGTCTACGAGCAGTACTTC. The encoded protein is CASSQDSGQPLAVYEQYF.

This clone appeared a few times. This chain uses TRBV7-3 with TRBJ1-1; D is possibly TRBD1 (6 bases). Trimming stripped 5 bases from V and 4 bases from J, with 11 bases between. From germline, CDR1 is SGHTA and CDR2 FQGTGA. The CDR3 is 13 amino acids. CDR3 amino acids: CASSRGQRTEAFF. The CDR3 DNA sequence: TGTGCCAGCAGCCGAGGACAGCGCACTGAAGCTTTCTTT. The whole variable domain, filled in from reference TRBV7-3 and TRBJ1-1, reads GAGVSQTPSNKVTEKGKYVELRCDPISGHTALYWYRQSLGQGPEFLIYFQGTGAADDSGLPNDRFFAVRPEGSVSTLKIQRTERGDSAVYLCASSRGQRTEAFFGQGTRLTVV.

The chain has TRBV6-5 and TRBJ1-3, with 7 bases matching TRBD1. The germline gives CDR1 MNHEY, CDR2 SVGAGI. This CDR3 spans 15 amino acids. The trim removed 5 bases at V and 4 bases at J, leaving 8 bases unmatched. The CDR3 spells CASSQDREDGNTIYF. In nucleotides, the CDR3 is TGTGCCAGCAGTCAAGACAGGGAGGACGGAAACACCATATATTTT.

The chain is built from TRBV2 and TRBJ2-7; 8 nucleotides match TRBD2. Germline lookup yields CDR1 SNHLY and CDR2 FYNNEI. J lost 0 bases, V lost 6 bases, and 4 bases had no gene match. This CDR3 contains 14 residues. The CDR3 DNA sequence: TGTGCCAGCAGCCTTAGCGGGGTCTCCTACGAGCAGTACTTC. Translating gives CASSLSGVSYEQYF.

In this sample, this clone turned up a few times. In DNA form, the CDR3 reads TGTGCCAGCAGTTCGAACTGGATAGGGGTGGCGAACACTGAAGCTTTCTTT. It translates to CASSSNWIGVANTEAFF. This chain joins TRBV28 and TRBJ1-1, with D possibly TRBD1 on 5 matching bases. This CDR3 is built from 17 residues. V lost 4 bases and J 1 base, leaving 19 bases between the germline ends. CDR1 is MDHEN and CDR2 is SYDVKM in the germline V gene.

The chain uses TRBV5-1 and TRBJ2-5; 11 bases line up with TRBD2. This CDR3 contains 15 residues. V trimming: 5 bases; J trimming: 1 base; junction bases outside the gene matches: 4. CDR1 is SGHRS, CDR2 YFSETQ, per germline. The DNA for the CDR3 is TGCGCCAGCAGGATAGCGGGAGGGCCCCAAGAGACCCAGTACTTC. The encoded protein is CASRIAGGPQETQYF.

The sample holds many counts of this clone. DNA for the CDR3: TGCGCCAGCAGCTTGGCGGCGGCACAGGGCACAGATACGCAGTATTTT. Translation gives CASSLAAAQGTDTQYF. J is TRBJ2-3 and V is TRBV5-1, with D perhaps matching TRBD1 (5 bases). Germline-derived CDR1 and CDR2 are SGHRS and YFSETQ. Trimming shortened V by 0 bases and J by 1 base, and 12 bases separated the two germline ends. This CDR3 is 16 amino acids long.

V usage is TRBV5-1 and J usage is TRBJ1-5; TRBD1 is a possible D gene (5 bases). CDR1 and CDR2 from the germline V gene are SGHRS and YFSETQ. Deletions cut 4 bases from V and 9 bases from J, with 17 bases between. This CDR3 region has 14 residues. The CDR3 here is CASSPGTGEGPQHF. The DNA for the CDR3 is TGCGCCAGCAGCCCCGGGACCGGCGAGGGGCCCCAGCATTTT.

This clone appeared a few times. This chain uses TRBV10-2 with TRBJ1-2; D is perhaps TRBD1 (5 bases). The CDR3 loop spans 14 amino acids. Trimming shortened V by 6 bases and J by 2 bases, and 13 bases separated the two germline ends. Germline-derived CDR1 and CDR2 are WSHSY and SAAADI. CDR3 protein: CASSRDGDNYGYTF. DNA for the CDR3: TGCGCCAGCAGCCGGGACGGAGACAACTATGGCTACACCTTC.

As for this clone: A much larger clone differs from this one at a single base, so this may be a read error. This specimen includes other DNA sequences encoding the same CDR3. V usage is TRBV30 and J usage is TRBJ2-5; 7 bases align to TRBD2. The CDR3 has 16 residues. With V trimmed by 4 bases and J by 3 bases, 14 bases remained unmatched. Looked up from germline, CDR1 is GTSNPN and CDR2 is SVGIG (reference sequence). The CDR3 DNA reads as TGTGCCTGGAAGACGGTCCGCCTAGCGGCCAAAGAGACCCAGTACTTC. Amino acid sequence: CAWKTVRLAAKETQYF.

The CDR3 coding sequence is TGTGCCAGCAGTTTATGGAGGGAAGCTTTCTTT. Translated, it gives CASSLWREAFF. The rearrangement joins TRBV28 to TRBJ1-1; D uncertain. The CDR3 has 11 amino acids. Germline values: CDR1 MDHEN, CDR2 SYDVKM. Trimming took off 0 bases at V and 8 bases at J, with 4 bases between the two ends.

The CDR3: CASSLSAGGVYEQYF. For the CDR3, the DNA is TGTGCCAGCAGTTTATCAGCGGGAGGGGTCTACGAGCAGTACTTC. The chain recombines TRBV28 with TRBJ2-7; 10 positions match TRBD2. V lost 1 base and J lost 3; bases outside the gene matches: 3. The germline V gene encodes CDR1 MDHEN and CDR2 SYDVKM. The CDR3 has 15 amino acids.

This clone was seen only once. V usage is TRBV5-1 and J usage is TRBJ2-3; D possibly corresponds to TRBD1 (6 bases). The CDR3 sequence is 16 residues long. Germline-derived CDR1 and CDR2 are SGHRS and YFSETQ. Trimming stripped 3 bases from V and 2 bases from J, with 16 bases between. In DNA form, the CDR3 reads TGCGCCAGCAGCTCAACGGGACAACACCTCACAGATACGCAGTATTTT. Protein sequence: CASSSTGQHLTDTQYF. Supplemented by reference TRBV5-1 and TRBJ2-3, the full variable domain reads KAGVTQTPRYLIKTRGQQVTLSCSPISGHRSVSWYQQTPGQGLQFLFEYFSETQRNKGNFPGRFSGRQFSNSRSEMNVSTLELGDSALYLCASSSTGQHLTDTQYFGPGTRLTVL.

This clone was seen more than once but under ten times. The junction differs from germline at one of its ends, possibly a read error. This chain links TRBV19 with TRBJ1-1; unclear D gene. In germline, CDR1 is LNHDA, CDR2 SQIVND (reference sequence). The CDR3 extends over 14 amino acids. The CDR3 nucleotides are TGTGCCAGTAGTGTAGAGACGGGTAACACTGAAGCTTTCTTT. Protein sequence: CASSVETGNTEAFF.

As for this clone: Other nucleotide sequences from this sample produce the same CDR3. The CDR3 loop is CASSLEGQGTGELFF. The CDR3 DNA reads TGCGCCAGCAGCTTGGAGGGACAGGGAACCGGGGAGCTGTTTTTT. The chain couples TRBV5-1 to TRBJ2-2; TRBD1 aligns across 9 bases. CDR1 and CDR2 from the germline V gene are SGHRS and YFSETQ. V was clipped by 0 bases and J by 5 bases; unmatched bases: 2. The CDR3 covers 15 residues. The full variable domain, in which reference TRBV5-1 and TRBJ2-2 provide the parts outside the CDR3, is KAGVTQTPRYLIKTRGQQVTLSCSPISGHRSVSWYQQTPGQGLQFLFEYFSETQRNKGNFPGRFSGRQFSNSRSEMNVSTLELGDSALYLCASSLEGQGTGELFFGEGSRLTVL.

In regard to this clone: This probably arose from a read error, given a far larger clone one base away. The chain uses TRBV30 and TRBJ1-5; TRBD1 might be the D (5 bases). This CDR3 contains 13 residues. CDR1 is GTSNPN and CDR2 is SVGIG in the germline V gene (reference sequence). As DNA, the CDR3 is TGTGCCTGTAGTGGGACGGGGAATCAGCCCCAGCATTTT. Translated, it gives CACSGTGNQPQHF.

The rearrangement links TRBV11-3 to TRBJ1-2; D uncertain. Trimming took 5 bases from V and 8 from J, leaving 12 bases between them. CDR3 length: 12 residues. Germline loops: CDR1 SGHNT, CDR2 YENEEA. CDR3 sequence reads: CASSAGGQGYTF. The DNA of the CDR3 is TGTGCCAGCAGCGCGGGCGGCCAGGGCTACACCTTC.

The genes are TRBV28 and TRBJ2-4; 14 nucleotides agree with TRBD2. The CDR3 totals 16 residues. Germline V lookup: CDR1 MDHEN, CDR2 SYDVKM. Trimming cost V 10 bases and J 7 bases; bases outside gene matches: 12. The DNA of the CDR3 is TGTGCCACGACTAGCGGGAGGGCCTGGGGGTGGAACATTCAGTACTTC. Residues: CATTSGRAWGWNIQYF.

The rearrangement uses TRBV19 and TRBJ1-4; 7 bases align to TRBD1. The CDR3 is made up of 15 amino acids. The V gene end was trimmed by 7 bases and the J gene end by 8 bases; junction bases not matched to a gene: 13. CDR1 is LNHDA, CDR2 SQIVND, per germline (reference sequence). CDR3 DNA: TGTGCCAGTACCCCAGGGGGGACTACAAGGGAAAAACTGTTTTTT. Translating it yields CASTPGGTTREKLFF.

The genes are TRBV29-1 and TRBJ2-5, with 10 bases lining up with TRBD2. The CDR3 totals 13 residues. The V gene end was trimmed by 7 bases and the J gene end by 5 bases; junction bases not matched to a gene: 7. In germline, CDR1 is SQVTM, CDR2 ANQGSEA. CDR3 loop: CSAGASGSETQYF. The CDR3 region has the DNA TGCAGCGCAGGGGCTAGCGGGAGCGAGACCCAGTACTTC. Using reference TRBV29-1 and TRBJ2-5 for the parts outside the CDR3, the full variable domain is SAVISQKPSRDICQRGTSLTIQCQVDSQVTMMFWYRQQPGQSLTLIATANQGSEATYESGFVIDKFPISRPNLTFSTLTVSNMSPEDSSIYLCSAGASGSETQYFGPGTRLLVL.

This clone occurred once. The J gene is TRBJ1-6, the V gene TRBV30, with D uncertain. Trimming shortened V by 4 bases and J by 10 bases, and 11 bases separated the two germline ends. This CDR3 has 12 residues. Looked up from germline, CDR1 is GTSNPN and CDR2 is SVGIG (reference sequence). This chain's CDR3 is CAWTGSDSPLHF. CDR3 DNA: TGTGCCTGGACCGGAAGTGACTCACCCCTCCACTTT.